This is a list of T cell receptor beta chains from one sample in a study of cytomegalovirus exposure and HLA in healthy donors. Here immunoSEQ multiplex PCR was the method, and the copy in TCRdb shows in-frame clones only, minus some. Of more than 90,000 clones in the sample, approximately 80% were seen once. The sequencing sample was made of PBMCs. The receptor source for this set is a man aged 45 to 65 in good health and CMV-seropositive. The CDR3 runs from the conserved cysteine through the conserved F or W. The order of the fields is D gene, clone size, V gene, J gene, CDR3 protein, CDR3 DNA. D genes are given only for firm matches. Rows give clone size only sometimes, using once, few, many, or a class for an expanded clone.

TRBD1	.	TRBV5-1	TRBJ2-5	CASSLSGQGEQETQYF	TGCGCCAGCAGCTTGTCGGGGCAGGGGGAGCAAGAGACCCAGTACTTC
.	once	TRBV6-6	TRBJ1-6	CASSYLGPLHF	TGTGCCAGCAGTTACCTAGGACCCCTCCACTTT
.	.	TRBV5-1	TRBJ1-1	CASSLVGDTEAFF	TGCGCCAGCAGCTTGGTCGGGGACACTGAAGCTTTCTTT
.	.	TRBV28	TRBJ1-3	CASNYQTARNTIYF	TGTGCCAGCAACTACCAGACCGCCCGAAACACCATATATTTT
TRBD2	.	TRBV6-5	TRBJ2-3	CASSYSSPSRGGTQYF	TGTGCCAGCAGTTACTCGTCCCCGTCGCGGGGGGGCACGCAGTATTTT
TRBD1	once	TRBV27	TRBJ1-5	CASSLGGQGALLNQPQHF	TGTGCCAGCAGTTTAGGGGGACAGGGGGCCTTACTCAATCAGCCCCAGCATTTT
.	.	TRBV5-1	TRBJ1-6	CASSLTVNSPLHF	TGCGCCAGCAGCTTGACAGTCAATTCACCCCTCCACTTT
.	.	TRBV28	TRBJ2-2	CASSRRGSTGELFF	TGTGCCAGCAGTCGTCGGGGGTCTACCGGGGAGCTGTTTTTT
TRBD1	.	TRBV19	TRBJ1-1	CASSPRTGGSTEAFF	TGTGCCAGTAGTCCCCGGACAGGGGGGAGCACTGAAGCTTTCTTT
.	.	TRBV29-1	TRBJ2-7	CSVQQGRSYEQYF	TGCAGCGTTCAGCAGGGAAGGTCCTACGAGCAGTACTTC
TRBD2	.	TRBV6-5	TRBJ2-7	CASSVTSGSYEQYF	TGTGCCAGCAGCGTGACTAGCGGGAGTTACGAGCAGTACTTC
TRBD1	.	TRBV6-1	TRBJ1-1	CASSGTGWTEAFF	TGTGCCAGCAGTGGGACAGGGTGGACTGAAGCTTTCTTT
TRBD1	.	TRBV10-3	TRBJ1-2	CAISESTGGVYGYTF	TGTGCCATCAGTGAGTCGACAGGGGGCGTCTATGGCTACACCTTC
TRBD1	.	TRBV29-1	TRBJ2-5	CSVADRVSVQETQYF	TGCAGCGTTGCTGACAGGGTATCAGTCCAAGAGACCCAGTACTTC
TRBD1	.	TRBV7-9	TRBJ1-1	CASSPRTGLDTEAFF	TGTGCCAGCAGCCCCAGGACAGGGTTGGACACTGAAGCTTTCTTT
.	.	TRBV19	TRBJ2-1	CASSNERADSYNEQFF	TGTGCCAGTAGTAATGAGCGGGCAGACTCCTACAATGAGCAGTTCTTC
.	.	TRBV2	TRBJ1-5	CASSDNLRGNQPQHF	TGTGCCAGCAGTGATAATTTGCGGGGCAATCAGCCCCAGCATTTT
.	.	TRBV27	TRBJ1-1	CASTSGQTRNTEAFF	TGTGCCAGCACCAGTGGACAGACAAGGAACACTGAAGCTTTCTTT
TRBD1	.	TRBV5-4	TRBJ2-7	CASSLGTGAYEQYF	TGTGCCAGCAGCTTGGGGACAGGGGCCTACGAGCAGTACTTC
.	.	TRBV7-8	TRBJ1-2	CASSLDARGYTF	TGTGCCAGCAGCTTAGATGCGAGGGGCTACACCTTC
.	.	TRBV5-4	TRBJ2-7	CASSLVGSSYEQYF	TGTGCCAGCAGCTTAGTTGGCAGCTCCTACGAGCAGTACTTC
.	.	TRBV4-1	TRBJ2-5	CASSQGDTGWETQYF	TGCGCCAGCAGCCAAGGGGACACAGGGTGGGAGACCCAGTACTTC